The T cell receptor beta chain described here comes from a study of beta chain features in type 1 diabetes. Study at large: The study found patients and healthy donors alike in age, gender and cell yields. Study results and caveats: Patients with type 1 diabetes showed fewer VDJ junction insertions and more deletions. Whether TCRB rearrangement is influenced by HLA type went unresolved here.

The whole isolated RNA underwent reverse transcription, so sequencing captured expressed TCRB transcripts. Profiling relied on immunoSEQ multiplex PCR, and the TCRdb table lists in-frame clones only, not all of them. Here the sample spans 390,000 or so clones, about 15% being singletons. As to this clone: Its antigen is as yet unknown.

The clonotype was recovered from a man aged 25-45 years in good health. The sample consisted of naive CD4+ T cells from blood.

CDR3 protein: CASRDRSGNTIYF. CDR3 bases: TGCGCCAGCAGGGACAGGTCTGGAAACACCATATATTTT. This sequence joins TRBV5-1 and TRBJ1-3; 7 bases map to TRBD1. Unmatched junction bases numbered 0, after V lost 5 bases and J lost 1 base. The CDR3 is 13 residues long. Germline V gene data show CDR1 as SGHRS and CDR2 as YFSETQ. The whole variable domain, remainder taken from reference TRBV5-1 and TRBJ1-3, is KAGVTQTPRYLIKTRGQQVTLSCSPISGHRSVSWYQQTPGQGLQFLFEYFSETQRNKGNFPGRFSGRQFSNSRSEMNVSTLELGDSALYLCASRDRSGNTIYFGEGSWLTVV.